This passage covers 15 T cell receptor beta chains from one sample sequenced in a study of blood T cell repertoires in COVID-19. Repertoires were generated with immunoSEQ multiplex PCR, while TCRdb's copy carries only in-frame clones and drops some. This table has around 71,000 clones, 70% to 85% appearing once. Sequencing was carried out using peripheral blood. The receptors originated from a man aged 70 or older with acute or convalescent COVID-19.

There are a few counts of this clone. The chain carries TRBV5-8 and TRBJ2-5, with TRBD2 matching over 11 bases. The length of the CDR3 is 17 residues. Germline-derived CDR1 and CDR2 are SGHTS and YDEGEE. V shed 4 bases, J shed 4 bases, and the junction held 12 bases outside the gene matches. Here the CDR3 DNA reads TGTGCCAGCAGCGGGGGCGGGACTAGCGGAGGGGGAGAGACCCAGTACTTC. Its translation is CASSGGGTSGGGETQYF.

This chain joins TRBV7-8 and TRBJ2-7; tentatively, D is TRBD1 (6 bases). Trimming cost V 1 base and J 4 bases, with 14 bases left between them. The CDR3 extends over 15 amino acids. CDR1 is SGHVS, CDR2 FQNEAQ, per germline. CDR3 protein: CASSLEQGSFYEQYF. In nucleotides, the CDR3 is TGTGCCAGCAGCTTAGAGCAGGGGAGTTTTTACGAGCAGTACTTC.

The chain has TRBV30 and TRBJ1-3; a possible D gene is TRBD1 (6 bases). CDR3 length equals 16 residues. V was pared by 0 bases and J by 3 bases, with 15 bases between. CDR1 and CDR2 from the germline V gene are GTSNPN and SVGIG (reference sequence). The CDR3 here is CAWSVKSGGGGNTIYF. The CDR3 coding sequence is TGTGCCTGGAGTGTAAAATCGGGGGGCGGTGGAAACACCATATATTTT. The whole variable domain, remainder taken from reference TRBV30 and TRBJ1-3, is SQTIHQWPATLVQPVGSPLSLECTVEGTSNPNLYWYRQAAGRGLQLLFYSVGIGQISSEVPQNLSASRPQDRQFILSSKKLLLSDSGFYLCAWSVKSGGGGNTIYFGEGSWLTVV.

The chain is built from TRBV10-3 and TRBJ2-3; TRBD2 matches at 9 bases. Germline V gene lookup returns CDR1 ENHRY and CDR2 SYGVKD. This CDR3 spans 16 amino acids. V lost 0 bases, J lost 2 bases, and 3 bases stayed unmatched. CDR3 loop: CAISESASGNTDTQYF. DNA for the CDR3: TGTGCCATCAGTGAGTCGGCTAGCGGGAACACAGATACGCAGTATTTT.

This clone was found once. J is TRBJ1-1 and V is TRBV5-1; tentative D call: TRBD1 (5 bases). Trimming took 2 bases from V and 2 from J, leaving 13 bases between them. The CDR3 covers 15 residues. CDR1 SGHRS and CDR2 YFSETQ come from the germline V gene. CDR3 sequence: CASSFQGAANTEAFF. As DNA, the CDR3 is TGCGCCAGCAGCTTTCAAGGGGCCGCAAACACTGAAGCTTTCTTT.

The chain is built from TRBV19 and TRBJ2-2, with a tentative D call TRBD2 (6 bases). Germline V lookup: CDR1 LNHDA, CDR2 SQIVND (reference sequence). Deletions cut 3 bases from V and 1 base from J, with 12 bases between. This CDR3 spans 16 amino acids. CDR3 DNA: TGTGCCAGTAGTATCGCGGGGCGAGGGAACACCGGGGAGCTGTTTTTT. It translates to CASSIAGRGNTGELFF.

The rearrangement links TRBV7-3 to TRBJ1-1; D might be TRBD1 (5 bases). The germline gives CDR1 SGHTA, CDR2 FQGTGA. The CDR3 has 16 residues. Trimming removed 1 base from V and 0 bases from J, with 12 bases in between. The CDR3, as DNA: TGTGCCAGCAGCTTAAGTCAGGGCAGCATGAACACTGAAGCTTTCTTT. This gives the protein CASSLSQGSMNTEAFF.

This sequence joins TRBV7-9 and TRBJ2-1, with D possibly matching TRBD1 (6 bases). This CDR3 comprises 14 residues. Germline CDR1 reads SEHNR; CDR2 reads FQNEAQ (reference sequence). Deletions cut 3 bases from V and 5 bases from J, with 11 bases between. The CDR3 DNA reads as TGTGCCAGCAGCTTCCGGGACACTAACAATGAGCAGTTCTTC. Translation: CASSFRDTNNEQFF. Based on the CDR3 plus reference TRBV7-9 and TRBJ2-1, the full variable domain is DTGVSQNPRHKITKRGQNVTFRCDPISEHNRLYWYRQTLGQGPEFLTYFQNEAQLEKSRLLSDRFSAERPKGSFSTLEIQRTEQGDSAMYLCASSFRDTNNEQFFGPGTRLTVL.

The chain links TRBV30 to TRBJ1-5; 7 bases are a match to TRBD1. CDR1 and CDR2 from the germline V gene are GTSNPN and SVGIG (reference sequence). The junction had 13 bases not matched to a gene; V was cut back by 7 bases and J by 7 bases. The CDR3 spans 14 residues. CDR3 sequence reads: CAYRDRAKGQPQHF. DNA of the CDR3: TGTGCCTACCGCGACAGGGCTAAAGGACAGCCCCAGCATTTT.

This clone appeared once. The chain carries TRBV4-2 and TRBJ1-1, with TRBD1 matching over 7 bases. Per the germline V gene, CDR1 is LGHNA and CDR2 is YNFKEQ. CDR3 length: 17 amino acids. Trimming cost V 0 bases and J 6 bases; bases outside gene matches: 13. CDR3 region: CASSQDRQGRWSAEAFF. The CDR3 DNA reads TGTGCCAGCAGCCAAGACAGACAGGGACGGTGGAGCGCTGAAGCTTTCTTT.

The J gene is TRBJ1-2, the V gene TRBV7-9; 8 positions agree with TRBD1. The CDR3 contains 16 residues. The V gene's germline CDR1 is SEHNR and CDR2 FQNEAQ (reference sequence). V trimming: 5 bases; J trimming: 6 bases; junction bases outside the gene matches: 14. DNA for the CDR3: TGTGCCAGCAGCCTCCTGGGACAGGTCCTTGGCGATGGCTACACCTTC. It codes for CASSLLGQVLGDGYTF.

The chain couples TRBV19 to TRBJ1-5; D perhaps matches TRBD1 (5 bases). The germline CDR1 and CDR2 sequences are LNHDA and SQIVND (reference sequence). The CDR3 is 14 residues long. The germline V and J ends were trimmed by 1 base and 5 bases, with 9 bases remaining between them. CDR3 residues: CASSIGRGDQPQHF. CDR3 DNA: TGTGCCAGTAGTATAGGTAGGGGCGATCAGCCCCAGCATTTT.

V usage is TRBV7-9 and J usage is TRBJ2-7; D possibly corresponds to TRBD2 (6 bases). V was pared by 5 bases and J by 0 bases, with 14 bases between. Germline V gives CDR1 SEHNR, CDR2 FQNEAQ (reference sequence). The CDR3 runs to 15 residues. The CDR3 nucleotides read TGTGCCAGCAGCCGCGGGACGGGAAGCTCCTACGAGCAGTACTTC. It translates to CASSRGTGSSYEQYF. Filled out from reference TRBV7-9 and TRBJ2-7, the complete variable domain reads DTGVSQNPRHKITKRGQNVTFRCDPISEHNRLYWYRQTLGQGPEFLTYFQNEAQLEKSRLLSDRFSAERPKGSFSTLEIQRTEQGDSAMYLCASSRGTGSSYEQYFGPGTRLTVT.

This chain joins TRBV15 and TRBJ2-3, with a tentative D call TRBD2 (5 bases). The CDR3 runs 14 residues. CDR1 and CDR2 from the germline V gene are LNHNV and YYDKDF (reference sequence). The V gene lost 6 bases and the J gene lost 0 bases, with 10 bases spanning the gap. CDR3 sequence reads: CATRAGSSTDTQYF. The CDR3 nucleotides are TGTGCCACCAGGGCGGGTTCTAGCACAGATACGCAGTATTTT.

The chain couples TRBV18 to TRBJ2-3; D may be TRBD2 (6 bases). V was trimmed by 3 bases and J by 5 bases, leaving 15 bases between them. Per germline, CDR1 KGHSH and CDR2 LQKENI. This CDR3 contains 15 residues. CDR3 protein: CASSPSPSAVDTQYF. CDR3 nucleotide sequence: TGTGCCAGCTCACCTTCTCCTAGCGCGGTAGATACGCAGTATTTT. The variable domain in full, completed from reference TRBV18 and TRBJ2-3, reads NAGVMQNPRHLVRRRGQEARLRCSPMKGHSHVYWYRQLPEEGLKFMVYLQKENIIDESGMPKERFSAEFPKEGPSILRIQQVVRGDSAAYFCASSPSPSAVDTQYFGPGTRLTVL.